This T cell receptor beta chain derives from a study of CD8 T cells in ankylosing spondylitis. Via MiXCR, TCRdb re-called the 5' RACE reads, giving one row per CDR3 protein. The sample shows around 230,000 distinct CDR3 sequences, 7% to 10% of them seen only once. The CDR3 sequence is 13 residues long. The germline V and J ends were trimmed by 4 bases and 4 bases, with 8 bases remaining between them. This clonotype was picked up many times. This sequence was found in a female donor with ankylosing spondylitis or in good health (not recorded which). V usage is TRBV12-3 or TRBV12-4 and J usage is TRBJ1-5, with D perhaps matching TRBD1 (5 bases). The sample comprised blood, either unsorted or a sorted T cell fraction (not recorded which). The CDR3 DNA is TGTGCCAGCAGTTGGACATTTAATCAGCCCCAGCATTTT. It translates to CASSWTFNQPQHF.